This T cell receptor (beta chain) was identified in a study of neoadjuvant anti-PD-1 for oral cavity cancer. Sequenced by immunoSEQ multiplex PCR; TCRdb stores in-frame clones only, minus some. The sample contains some 66,000 clones, about four fifths of which appear only once. The receptor was derived from a person aged 40 to 85 with oral cavity squamous cell carcinoma. The sample consisted of PBMCs, taken before nivolumab (anti-PD-1) treatment.

CDR3 amino acids: CASTQYYNSPLHF. The CDR3 DNA sequence: TGTGCCAGCACCCAATACTATAATTCACCCCTCCACTTT. The chain has TRBV6-5 and TRBJ1-6; no definite D call. The germline V gene has CDR1 MNHEY and CDR2 SVGAGI. This CDR3 contains 13 residues. With 7 bases removed from V and 3 bases from J, the gap between germline ends came to 7 bases.